Reported below is one T cell receptor beta chain. This sample is part of a study of glioma-infiltrating T cells after dendritic cell vaccination. Trimming took 6 bases from V and 8 from J; bases not matched to a gene: 8. The CDR3 runs 14 residues. Per germline, CDR1 SEHNR and CDR2 FQNEAQ (reference sequence). PBMC sampling occurred before vaccination, two weeks after the third dose, and at progression. Assay: immunoSEQ multiplex PCR; the TCRdb copy retains only in-frame clones and omits some. The sample holds 90,000 or so clones; 85% to 90% are singletons and the top ten take about 3.2%. The receptor's source is a human donor with glioblastoma. The sequences come from blood, collected before dendritic cell vaccination. The chain has TRBV7-9 and TRBJ1-4; 8 nucleotides match TRBD1. CDR3 nucleotide sequence: TGTGCCAGCAGGATGACAGGGGACCGCGAAAAACTGTTTTTT. This sequence encodes CASRMTGDREKLFF.